This TCR beta chain was retrieved from a study of blood T cell repertoires in COVID-19. In the study overall: Acute and convalescent COVID-19 specimens originated in the United States, Italy and Spain. The cDNA or gDNA used as material had been derived from T cells, B-cell-depleted T cells, or PBMCs.

Trimming took 4 bases from V and 1 from J, leaving 18 bases between them. There are 17 residues in the CDR3. Germline CDR1 and CDR2: SGDLS and YYNGEE. Authors' processing steps: Reference gene primers were amplified, and this amplification served to estimate nucleated cell counts. Here immunoSEQ multiplex PCR was the method, and the copy in TCRdb shows in-frame clones only, minus some. V and J calls and clone size are those listed in that table; D and trimming were worked out from the DNA. The table has 220,000 or so clones, approximately 80% seen once; the top ten hold 4% to 6%. What was sequenced was peripheral blood. The clonotype originates from a woman aged 55-75 years who had recovered from COVID-19. This rearrangement joins TRBV9 to TRBJ2-1; TRBD2 might be the D (6 bases). The CDR3 region is CASSPSGTRFSYNEQFF. The CDR3 DNA reads as TGTGCCAGCAGCCCATCCGGGACTCGCTTTTCCTACAATGAGCAGTTCTTC.